This T cell receptor beta chain was documented in a study of T cell responses to AZD1222 COVID-19 vaccine. The study, taken as a whole, reports: White British ancestry dominated among donors, who included more females, and clonal diversity was possibly underestimated. Repertoire sampling occurred only after the peak T cell response.

Trimming took off 3 bases at V and 1 base at J, with 11 bases between the two ends. The CDR3 sequence is 15 residues long. From germline, CDR1 is KGHDR and CDR2 SFDVKD. This clone was counted between two and nine times. As yet, its antigen is unknown. Clones were sequenced by immunoSEQ multiplex PCR, and TCRdb holds only the in-frame ones, with some missing. The sample consists of approximately 200,000 clones, approximately 90% of them appearing once. The J gene is TRBJ1-2, the V gene TRBV24-1; the D is unclear. The receptor's source is an adult who received the AZD1222 COVID-19 vaccine. The sequencing here drew on peripheral blood, taken 28 days after the second AZD1222 dose. The CDR3: CATSDTRGSNYGYTF. CDR3 bases: TGTGCCACCAGTGATACCCGAGGGAGTAACTATGGCTACACCTTC.